These T cell receptor beta chains were read from a single sample in a study of cytotoxic CD8 clonotypes in ibrutinib-treated CLL. Assay used: immunoSEQ multiplex PCR; TCRdb lists only in-frame clones, some missing. The sample has about 160,000 clones; about 84% are singletons. The material sequenced was PBMCs, taken after 24 months of ibrutinib treatment. These receptors all come from a human donor with chronic lymphocytic leukemia. CDR3s include the opening cysteine and the closing phenylalanine or tryptophan. Each record gives: J gene, D gene, V gene, clone size, CDR3 DNA, CDR3 protein. A D gene is named only where the DNA matches it firmly. Clone size, where shown, is once, few, many, or a class for clones that have expanded.

>TRBJ1-2|NA|TRBV9|NA
TGTGCCAGCAGCGTTCCTCGTGGCTACACCTTC
CASSVPRGYTF
>TRBJ1-5|NA|TRBV6-6|NA
TGTGCCAGCAGTTACCTAGGGATCGGGGAGCCCCAGCATTTT
CASSYLGIGEPQHF
>TRBJ1-1|NA|TRBV7-2|NA
TGTGCCAGCAGCTTTTCACAGAACACTGAAGCTTTCTTT
CASSFSQNTEAFF
>TRBJ1-1|NA|TRBV6-5|NA
TGTGCCTCCGGTCCTGAAGCTTTCTTT
CASGPEAFF
>TRBJ2-5|TRBD2|TRBV5-1|NA
TGCGCCAGCAGCTTGTCACCGGGGGGGAAAGAGACCCAGTACTTC
CASSLSPGGKETQYF
>TRBJ1-1|NA|TRBV19|few
TGTGCCAGTAGTCCCTACCAGGGTGGCACTGAAGCTTTCTTT
CASSPYQGGTEAFF
>TRBJ1-3|NA|TRBV19|NA
TGTGCCAGTAGTCTTGGACAGTCGTCTGGAAACACCATATATTTT
CASSLGQSSGNTIYF
>TRBJ1-2|TRBD1|TRBV7-3|NA
TGTGCCAGCAGCCCCCAGGGGAGGGGACAGGGGTTCTATGGCTACACCTTC
CASSPQGRGQGFYGYTF
>TRBJ1-3|NA|TRBV28|few
TGTGCCAGCAGTACAAACCTCGACAGGTCTGGAAACACCATATATTTT
CASSTNLDRSGNTIYF
>TRBJ1-2|NA|TRBV28|NA
TGTGCCAGCAGTCCCCGAGGAAAGGTAGCCTATGGCTACACCTTC
CASSPRGKVAYGYTF
>TRBJ1-2|NA|TRBV6-1|once
TGTGCCACCCAAACTCTATCTTCAGGGGACTATGGCTACACCTTC
CATQTLSSGDYGYTF
>TRBJ1-1|TRBD1|TRBV6-6|NA
TGTGCCAGCACCCTTGGGACAGCACTACCCGAAGCTTTCTTT
CASTLGTALPEAFF
>TRBJ2-3|TRBD2|TRBV10-3|NA
TGTGCCATCAGATCCGGGACTAGCGCTGCAGATACGCAGTATTTT
CAIRSGTSAADTQYF
>TRBJ2-7|TRBD1|TRBV5-6|NA
TGTGCCAGCAGCCCCGGGACAGGGACCTACGAGCAGTACTTC
CASSPGTGTYEQYF
>TRBJ1-2|NA|TRBV4-1|NA
TGCGCCAGCAGCCAAGCCGCGGGTGGCTGCACCTTC
CASSQAAGGCTF
>TRBJ2-1|TRBD2|TRBV4-2|NA
TGTGCCAGCAGCCTCCAGTGGGCTAGCGGGAGTAGCTCCTACAATGAGCAGTTCTTC
CASSLQWASGSSSYNEQFF
>TRBJ2-7|NA|TRBV7-9|NA
TGTGCCAGCAGCTCAGAACCGGGACGGAGCTCCTACGAGCAGTACTTC
CASSSEPGRSSYEQYF
>TRBJ2-7|TRBD1|TRBV5-1|NA
TGCGCCAGCAGCGCCTCGGGACAGGGAGGATCCGGGGAGTACTTC
CASSASGQGGSGEYF
>TRBJ2-7|TRBD2|TRBV5-1|NA
TGCGCCAGCAGCTCGTCGACTAGCGCATTATACGAGCAGTACTTC
CASSSSTSALYEQYF
>TRBJ2-3|NA|TRBV11-3|NA
TGTGCCAGCAGCCTTAGTCTTCAGCCTGGACGCACAGATACGCAGTATTTT
CASSLSLQPGRTDTQYF
>TRBJ1-2|NA|TRBV27|NA
TGTGCCAGCAGGTCAAGTGGTCCCTATGGCTACACCTTC
CASRSSGPYGYTF
>TRBJ1-1|NA|TRBV19|NA
TGTGCCAGTAGTGGGCGGGTGAGTAGCACTGAAGCTTTCTTT
CASSGRVSSTEAFF
>TRBJ2-1|TRBD1|TRBV5-1|NA
TGCGCCAGCAGCCTTGGGACAGATTACAATGAGCAGTTCTTC
CASSLGTDYNEQFF
>TRBJ1-5|TRBD1|TRBV30|few
TGTGCCTGGAGCGGGGACAGAGGTCCCAATCAGCCCCAGCATTTT
CAWSGDRGPNQPQHF
>TRBJ1-2|NA|TRBV7-8|NA
TGTGCCAGCAGCCTCCGGGTGGGGAGAAACTATGGCTACACCTTC
CASSLRVGRNYGYTF
>TRBJ1-5|TRBD1|TRBV4-3|NA
TGCGCCAGCAGCCTGGGGACAGGGGGAGGCAATCAGCCCCAGCATTTT
CASSLGTGGGNQPQHF
>TRBJ2-7|NA|TRBV2|NA
TGTGCCAGCAGTGAGGGGGGGCTGGGCGAGCAGTACTTC
CASSEGGLGEQYF
>TRBJ2-7|TRBD1|TRBV6-5|NA
TGTGCCAGCACCAACAGGGGACAGGGCGGGTACGAGCAGTACTTC
CASTNRGQGGYEQYF
>TRBJ1-5|NA|TRBV7-6|NA
TGTGCCAGCAGCCGGGGTAGCAATCAGCCCCAGCATTTT
CASSRGSNQPQHF
>TRBJ1-2|TRBD1|TRBV6-4|NA
TGTGCCAGCAGTCCGGACAGGGTTGGCGACTATGGCTACACCTTC
CASSPDRVGDYGYTF
>TRBJ2-7|NA|TRBV18|NA
TGTGCCAGCTCACCCCTCTCCTTGGGGAGTGGCTCCTACGAGCAGTACTTC
CASSPLSLGSGSYEQYF
>TRBJ2-2|TRBD1|TRBV5-1|NA
TGCGCCAGTGGGGACAGCCTATTCACCGGGGAGCTGTTTTTT
CASGDSLFTGELFF
>TRBJ2-7|TRBD2|TRBV2|once
TGTGCCAGCAGTAAAGTACTAGCGGGAGGGCCTCACGAGCAGTACTTC
CASSKVLAGGPHEQYF
>TRBJ1-5|TRBD1|TRBV19|NA
TGTGCCAGTAGTCAATTGGGGACAGGGACTCAGCCCCAGCATTTT
CASSQLGTGTQPQHF
>TRBJ1-1|NA|TRBV10-3|NA
TGTGGCAGTAGGGGAAGGGAAGGCACTGAAGCTTTCTTT
CGSRGREGTEAFF
>TRBJ1-4|NA|TRBV4-1|NA
TGCGCCAGCAGCCAAGTCGGGGGGCTTAATGAAAAACTGTTTTTT
CASSQVGGLNEKLFF
>TRBJ2-5|TRBD2|TRBV13|NA
TGTGCCAGCAGCTCCTATAGCGGGAGTCTGCAAGAGACCCAGTACTTC
CASSSYSGSLQETQYF
>TRBJ2-5|NA|TRBV5-1|NA
TGCGCCAGCAGCTTGGATGCGGAGACCCAGTACTTC
CASSLDAETQYF
>TRBJ2-1|TRBD2|TRBV9|few
TGTGCCAGCAGCGCGACTAGCGGGGGGCGCGTTGATGAGCAGTTCTTC
CASSATSGGRVDEQFF
>TRBJ2-3|NA|TRBV18|NA
TGTGCCAGCTCATCCACACAGGGACAAGATACGCAGTATTTT
CASSSTQGQDTQYF
>TRBJ1-1|TRBD1|TRBV11-1|NA
TGTGCCAGCAGCTTATCCTGGACAGGGTCGACTGAAGCTTTCTTT
CASSLSWTGSTEAFF
>TRBJ2-1|NA|TRBV27|NA
TGTGCCAGCAGTTTATTTACTGTCGGGCTAGTTCGGGGTGAGCAGTTCTTC
CASSLFTVGLVRGEQFF
>TRBJ2-2|NA|TRBV6-5|NA
TGTGCCAGCAGTTACGGGCCCACCGGGGAGCTGTTTTTT
CASSYGPTGELFF
>TRBJ1-1|NA|TRBV21-1|NA
TGTGCCAGCAGCAGGGGGCGGGGGATGAACACTGAAGCTTTCTTT
CASSRGRGMNTEAFF
>TRBJ2-3|TRBD1|TRBV5-1|NA
TGCGCCAGCAGCTCGCTAAACAGGGGGTCTAGCACAGATACGCAGTATTTT
CASSSLNRGSSTDTQYF
>TRBJ2-3|NA|TRBV11-1|NA
TGTGCCAGCAGCTTCTCTAACCATTACACAGATACGCAGTATTTT
CASSFSNHYTDTQYF
>TRBJ1-4|NA|TRBV18|NA
TGTGCCAGCTCACCAGTAACATCCAATGGCCTAGGGGTCGAAAAACTGTTTTTT
CASSPVTSNGLGVEKLFF
>TRBJ2-3|TRBD2|TRBV11-3|NA
TGTGCCAGCAGCTTAGAGGGGACTAGCGGGGCCGTGGATACGCAGTATTTT
CASSLEGTSGAVDTQYF
>TRBJ2-2|NA|TRBV11-2|NA
TGTGCCAGCAGCTTAAGTAGGGGGGATACCGGGGAGCTGTTTTTT
CASSLSRGDTGELFF
>TRBJ2-3|TRBD2|TRBV9|NA
TGTGCCAGCAGCGTAGGTGGTAGCGGGAGGGCCCAAGATACGCAGTATTTT
CASSVGGSGRAQDTQYF
>TRBJ2-7|NA|TRBV4-1|NA
TGCGCCAGCAGCCAAATCCAGGGCGCGTCGCCCGAGCAGTACTTC
CASSQIQGASPEQYF
>TRBJ1-1|NA|TRBV6-5|NA
TGTGCCAGCAGTGCCAGCGTGACGAACACTGAAGCTTTCTTT
CASSASVTNTEAFF
>TRBJ2-7|TRBD1|TRBV6-4|NA
TGTGCCAGCAGATTCGGACAGGGGCCGTACGAGCAGTACTTC
CASRFGQGPYEQYF